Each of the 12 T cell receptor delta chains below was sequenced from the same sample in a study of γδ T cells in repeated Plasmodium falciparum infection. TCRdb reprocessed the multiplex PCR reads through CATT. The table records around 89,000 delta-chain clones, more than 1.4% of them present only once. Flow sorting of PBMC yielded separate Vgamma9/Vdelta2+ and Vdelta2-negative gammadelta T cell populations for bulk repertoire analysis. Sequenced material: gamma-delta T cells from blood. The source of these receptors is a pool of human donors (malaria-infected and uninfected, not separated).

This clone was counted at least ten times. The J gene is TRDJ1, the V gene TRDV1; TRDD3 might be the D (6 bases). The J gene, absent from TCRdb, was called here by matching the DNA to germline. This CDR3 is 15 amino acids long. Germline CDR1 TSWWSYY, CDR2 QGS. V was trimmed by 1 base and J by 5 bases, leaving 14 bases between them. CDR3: CALGERGGGSDKLIF. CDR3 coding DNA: TGTGCTCTTGGGGAACGGGGTGGGGGTTCGGATAAACTCATCTTT.

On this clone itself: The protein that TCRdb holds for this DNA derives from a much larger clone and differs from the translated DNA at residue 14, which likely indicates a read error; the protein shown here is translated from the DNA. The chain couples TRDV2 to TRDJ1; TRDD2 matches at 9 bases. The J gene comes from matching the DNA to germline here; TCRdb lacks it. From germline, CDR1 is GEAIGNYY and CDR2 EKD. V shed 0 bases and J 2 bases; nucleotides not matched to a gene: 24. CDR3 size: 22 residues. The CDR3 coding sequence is TGTGCCTGTGACACCTCCTTCCTTCCTACCTCGCGCTGGAGGATAAGGACCGATAAACTCATCTTT. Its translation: CACDTSFLPTSRWRIRTDKLIF.

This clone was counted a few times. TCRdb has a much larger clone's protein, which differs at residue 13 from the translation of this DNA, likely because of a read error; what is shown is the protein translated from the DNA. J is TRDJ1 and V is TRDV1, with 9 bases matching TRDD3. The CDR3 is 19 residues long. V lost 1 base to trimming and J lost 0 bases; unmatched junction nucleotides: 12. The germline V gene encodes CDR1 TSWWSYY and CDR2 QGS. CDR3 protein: CALGERVYWGTKDTDKLIF. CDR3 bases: TGTGCTCTTGGGGAACGGGTCTACTGGGGGACGAAGGACACCGATAAACTCATCTTT.

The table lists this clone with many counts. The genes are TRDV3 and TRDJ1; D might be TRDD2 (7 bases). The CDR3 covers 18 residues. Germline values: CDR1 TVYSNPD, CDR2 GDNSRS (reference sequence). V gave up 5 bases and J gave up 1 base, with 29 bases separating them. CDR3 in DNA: TGTGCCAACGTTCCTACTGGGATGAGTGGTGAGGTCACCGATAAACTCATCTTT. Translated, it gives CANVPTGMSGEVTDKLIF.

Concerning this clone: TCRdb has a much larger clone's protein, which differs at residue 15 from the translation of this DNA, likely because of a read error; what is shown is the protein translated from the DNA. The CDR3 DNA sequence: TGTGCCTGTGACACCGGAGTCAATCCTCCCAACTCCTGGGACGCCCGACAGATGTTTTTC. This codes for CACDTGVNPPNSWDARQMFF. The chain couples TRDV2 to TRDJ3, with D possibly TRDD3 on 5 matching bases. TCRdb offers no J gene call, so here the DNA was matched to germline to obtain one. In germline, CDR1 is GEAIGNYY, CDR2 EKD. The CDR3 runs 20 residues.

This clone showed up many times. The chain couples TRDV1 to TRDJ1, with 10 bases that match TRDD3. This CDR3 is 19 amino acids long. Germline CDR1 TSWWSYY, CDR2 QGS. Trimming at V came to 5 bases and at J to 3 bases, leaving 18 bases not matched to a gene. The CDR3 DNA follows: TGTGCTCTTGGGCCCCGGCTGGTCGGGGGATACGCAGAGGCCGATAAACTCATCTTT. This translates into CALGPRLVGGYAEADKLIF.

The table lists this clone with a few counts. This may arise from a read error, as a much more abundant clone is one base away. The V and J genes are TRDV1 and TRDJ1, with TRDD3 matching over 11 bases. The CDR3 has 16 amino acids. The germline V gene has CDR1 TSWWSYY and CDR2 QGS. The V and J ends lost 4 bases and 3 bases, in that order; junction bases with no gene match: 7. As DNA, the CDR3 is TGTGCTCTTGGGGCCTACTGGGGGATATGTCCCGATAAACTCATCTTT. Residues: CALGAYWGICPDKLIF.

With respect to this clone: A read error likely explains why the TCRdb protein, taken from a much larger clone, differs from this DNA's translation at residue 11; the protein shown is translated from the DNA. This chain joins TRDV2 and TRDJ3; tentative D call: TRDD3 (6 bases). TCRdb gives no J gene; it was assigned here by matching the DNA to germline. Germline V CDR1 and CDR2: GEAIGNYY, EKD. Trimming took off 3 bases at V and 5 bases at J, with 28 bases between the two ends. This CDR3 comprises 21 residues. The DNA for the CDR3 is TGTGCCTGTGACCCAATTGGGATATTAGGGGGGAGGAGAAGGGACACCCGACAGATGTTTTTC. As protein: CACDPIGILGGRRRDTRQMFF.

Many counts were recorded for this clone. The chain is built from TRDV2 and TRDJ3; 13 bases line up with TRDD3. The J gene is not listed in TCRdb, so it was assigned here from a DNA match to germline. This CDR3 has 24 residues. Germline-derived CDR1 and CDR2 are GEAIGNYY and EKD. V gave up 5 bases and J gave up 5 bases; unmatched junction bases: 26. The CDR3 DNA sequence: TGTGCCTGTGCCAAGCCTAACACACGATATCTACTGGGGGATACGCTGAGGGACACCCGACAGATGTTTTTC. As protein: CACAKPNTRYLLGDTLRDTRQMFF.

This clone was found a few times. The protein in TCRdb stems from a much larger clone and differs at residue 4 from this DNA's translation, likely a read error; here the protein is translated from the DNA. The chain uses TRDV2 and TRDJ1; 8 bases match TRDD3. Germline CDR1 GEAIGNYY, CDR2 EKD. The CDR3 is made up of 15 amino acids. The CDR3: CACHTGTGGTDKLIF. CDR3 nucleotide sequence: TGTGCCTGTCACACCGGTACTGGGGGGACCGATAAACTCATCTTT.

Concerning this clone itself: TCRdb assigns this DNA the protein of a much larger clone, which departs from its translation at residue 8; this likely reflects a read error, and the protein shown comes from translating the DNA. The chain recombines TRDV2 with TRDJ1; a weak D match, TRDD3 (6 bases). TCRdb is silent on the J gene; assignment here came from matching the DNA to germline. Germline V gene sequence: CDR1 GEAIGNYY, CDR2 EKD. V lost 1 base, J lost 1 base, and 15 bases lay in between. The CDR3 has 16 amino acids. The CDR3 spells CACDTGIFRITDKLIF. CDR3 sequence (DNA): TGTGCCTGTGACACGGGGATTTTTAGGATCACCGATAAACTCATCTTT.

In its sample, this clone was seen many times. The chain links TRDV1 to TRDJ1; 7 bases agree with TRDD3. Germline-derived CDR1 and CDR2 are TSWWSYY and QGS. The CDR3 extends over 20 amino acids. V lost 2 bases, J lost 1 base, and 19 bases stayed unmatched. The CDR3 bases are TGTGCTCTTGGGGAAAATACCGAATCACTTCTGGGGGTCATCACCGATAAACTCATCTTT. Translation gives CALGENTESLLGVITDKLIF.